The 13 T cell receptor beta chains below all came from one sample that was sequenced in a study of cytomegalovirus exposure and HLA in healthy donors. The PCR used 60 Vbeta and 13 Jbeta primers. Generated by immunoSEQ multiplex PCR, the TCRdb table keeps only in-frame clones and is missing some. The sample has roughly 190,000 clones; approximately 82% are singletons. What was sequenced was PBMCs. These receptors originate from a woman aged 45-59 years in good health and CMV-seropositive.

The chain is built from TRBV7-6 and TRBJ1-6; 9 bases match TRBD1. With V trimmed by 3 bases and J by 8 bases, 2 bases remained unmatched. The germline V gene has CDR1 SGHVS and CDR2 FNYEAQ. The CDR3 consists of 14 residues. The CDR3 sequence: CASSLGQGYSPLHF. The DNA for the CDR3 is TGTGCCAGCAGCTTGGGACAGGGATATTCACCCCTCCACTTT.

The chain employs TRBV11-1 and TRBJ2-3; TRBD2 is a possible D gene (5 bases). Germline V gene data show CDR1 as SGHAT and CDR2 as FQDESV (reference sequence). V was trimmed by 6 bases and J by 1 base, leaving 11 bases between them. CDR3 length: 14 amino acids. The CDR3 sequence is CASRRIGGTDTQYF. The CDR3 DNA is TGTGCCAGCAGAAGGATCGGGGGCACAGATACGCAGTATTTT.

This clone was detected only once. The chain is built from TRBV27 and TRBJ2-5; possible D gene TRBD1, 5 bases. TRBJ2-7 matches the DNA end more closely, so the J call is doubtful. The CDR3 contains 15 residues. The germline V gene encodes CDR1 MNHEY and CDR2 SMNVEV (reference sequence). The CDR3 is CASSLSGQGIHEQYF. CDR3 coding DNA: TGTGCCAGCAGTTTATCGGGTCAGGGTATCCACGAGCAGTACTTC.

This clone was recorded only once. The chain uses TRBV28 and TRBJ1-2, with D possibly matching TRBD1 (5 bases). The germline V gene encodes CDR1 MDHEN and CDR2 SYDVKM. The V end was cut by 5 bases, the J end by 1 base, with 8 bases between. The CDR3 is 13 residues long. CDR3 sequence reads: CASSGANNYGYTF. CDR3 coding DNA: TGTGCCAGCAGTGGGGCCAATAACTATGGCTACACCTTC.

The chain is built from TRBV27 and TRBJ2-7, with D possibly matching TRBD2 (7 bases). CDR1 and CDR2 (germline): MNHEY, SMNVEV (reference sequence). Trimming removed 1 base at V and 6 bases at J, with 19 bases between. This CDR3 spans 16 amino acids. Written as DNA, the CDR3 is TGTGCCAGCAGTTTATATCGAATAGGGGGGGGGACCGAGCAGTACTTC. This encodes CASSLYRIGGGTEQYF.

This clone turned up a few times. V and J are TRBV4-1 and TRBJ2-7, with 7 bases fitting TRBD2. Germline assignment: CDR1 MGHRA and CDR2 YSYEKL. The CDR3 has 15 residues. The ends lost 4 bases at V and 1 base at J; junction bases unmatched: 7. Here the CDR3 reads CASSRLLAESYEQYF. The CDR3 coding sequence is TGCGCCAGCAGCCGCTTGCTAGCGGAGTCCTACGAGCAGTACTTC.

The chain uses TRBV27 and TRBJ2-7; 9 bases are a match to TRBD1. Germline V gene data show CDR1 as MNHEY and CDR2 as SMNVEV (reference sequence). The ends lost 5 bases at V and 3 bases at J; junction bases unmatched: 20. This CDR3 contains 19 residues. The CDR3 region is CASSAARDRVSLVDYEQYF. CDR3 in DNA: TGTGCCAGCAGTGCGGCTCGGGACAGGGTTAGTTTGGTGGACTACGAGCAGTACTTC.

The chain uses TRBV19 and TRBJ1-1, with D tentatively TRBD1 (5 bases). Trimming took off 8 bases at V and 1 base at J, with 20 bases between the two ends. The CDR3 is made up of 16 amino acids. From germline, CDR1 is LNHDA and CDR2 SQIVND (reference sequence). The CDR3 protein is CASFVRGRGENTEAFF. DNA of the CDR3: TGTGCCAGTTTTGTACGGGGGAGGGGAGAGAACACTGAAGCTTTCTTT. Variable domain in full (rest from reference TRBV19 and TRBJ1-1): DGGITQSPKYLFRKEGQNVTLSCEQNLNHDAMYWYRQDPGQGLRLIYYSQIVNDFQKGDIAEGYSVSREKKESFPLTVTSAQKNPTAFYLCASFVRGRGENTEAFFGQGTRLTVV.

The CDR3 region is CASSEAGGPNEQFF. The CDR3, as DNA: TGCGCCAGCAGTGAGGCGGGGGGGCCCAATGAGCAGTTCTTC. The chain employs TRBV10-2 and TRBJ2-1, with 9 bases aligning to TRBD2. The trim removed 2 bases at V and 6 bases at J, leaving 2 bases unmatched. The CDR3 contains 14 residues. CDR1 WSHSY and CDR2 SAAADI come from the germline V gene.

V and J are TRBV7-9 and TRBJ1-3; TRBD1 aligns across 8 bases. Germline V gene sequence: CDR1 SEHNR, CDR2 FQNEAQ (reference sequence). V shed 2 bases and J 4 bases; nucleotides not matched to a gene: 4. The CDR3 extends over 15 amino acids. CDR3 nucleotides: TGTGCCAGCAGCTTATATGGACAGGGCGGAAACACCATATATTTT. Amino acid sequence: CASSLYGQGGNTIYF.

The CDR3 is CASSGTGPNQPQHF. CDR3 sequence (DNA): TGTGCCAGCAGCGGGACAGGGCCCAATCAGCCCCAGCATTTT. The chain links TRBV5-5 to TRBJ1-5; 9 bases are a match to TRBD1. CDR1 SGHKS and CDR2 YYEKEE come from the germline V gene (reference sequence). V shed 4 bases and J 3 bases; nucleotides not matched to a gene: 2. The CDR3 consists of 14 residues.

The rearrangement uses TRBV12-5 and TRBJ2-3; 9 bases align to TRBD2. CDR3 size: 15 residues. Looked up from germline, CDR1 is LGHNT and CDR2 is FRNRAP. Unmatched junction bases numbered 4, after V lost 5 bases and J lost 1 base. For the CDR3, the DNA is TGTGCTAGTGGTCAAGCGGGGGGACGCACAGATACGCAGTATTTT. Its translation: CASGQAGGRTDTQYF.

A single count supports this clone. The V call is TRBV2, the J call TRBJ1-2; D might be TRBD1 (6 bases). The ends were cut back, 5 bases at V and 0 bases at J, with 10 bases in the middle. The CDR3 sequence is 14 residues long. CDR1 and CDR2 (germline): SNHLY, FYNNEI. CDR3 loop: CASSPSGANYGYTF. CDR3 in DNA: TGTGCCAGCAGTCCCTCAGGGGCTAACTATGGCTACACCTTC.